The 18 T cell receptor beta chains presented below share a single source sample, sequenced in a study of blood T cell repertoires in COVID-19. Generated by immunoSEQ multiplex PCR, the TCRdb table keeps only in-frame clones and is missing some. The sample yields roughly 140,000 clones, over 80% seen once. Sequencing was done on a sample of PBMCs or T cells enriched from blood (not recorded which). These receptor sequences come from a woman aged 45-59 years who had been exposed to COVID-19.

The V gene is TRBV7-6, the J gene TRBJ1-5, with D possibly TRBD1 on 6 matching bases. Trimming took 1 base from V and 7 from J, leaving 11 bases between them. The CDR3 contains 14 residues. CDR1 is SGHVS, CDR2 FNYEAQ, per germline. CDR3 sequence reads: CASSLGQDGQPQHF. CDR3 DNA: TGTGCCAGCAGCTTAGGACAGGATGGCCAGCCCCAGCATTTT.

This rearrangement joins TRBV19 to TRBJ1-3; D is possibly TRBD1 (6 bases). CDR1 and CDR2 (germline): LNHDA, SQIVND (reference sequence). The length of the CDR3 is 14 residues. Trimming removed 9 bases at V and 2 bases at J, with 14 bases between. The CDR3 reads CASQTGTPGNTIYF. The CDR3 bases are TGTGCCAGCCAAACAGGGACGCCTGGAAACACCATATATTTT.

The chain combines TRBV19 with TRBJ1-5; 11 nucleotides align to TRBD1. The CDR3 has 18 residues. Trimming at V came to 5 bases and at J to 3 bases, leaving 12 bases not matched to a gene. Germline V gene lookup returns CDR1 LNHDA and CDR2 SQIVND (reference sequence). The CDR3 coding sequence is TGTGCCAGTAGTCAACACGCCGGGACAGGGGGGTCCAATCAGCCCCAGCATTTT. Its translation: CASSQHAGTGGSNQPQHF.

The chain has TRBV19 and TRBJ2-3; D is possibly TRBD2 (6 bases). Germline V lookup: CDR1 LNHDA, CDR2 SQIVND (reference sequence). The CDR3 totals 16 residues. Between the trimmed V and J ends, which lost 7 bases and 0 bases, there was a span of 17 bases. The CDR3 loop is CASNPLASASTDTQYF. The CDR3, as DNA: TGTGCCAGTAATCCCCTAGCGTCAGCTAGCACAGATACGCAGTATTTT.

This chain links TRBV7-6 with TRBJ2-1; possibly TRBD2 for D (6 bases). V lost 6 bases and J 9 bases, leaving 24 bases between the germline ends. The CDR3 length is 16 residues. Per germline, CDR1 SGHVS and CDR2 FNYEAQ. The CDR3 coding sequence is TGTGCCAGCAGTCAGGCTAGGGACTTCGAAGGAATTGAGCAGTTCTTC. It yields the protein CASSQARDFEGIEQFF.

The chain links TRBV12-3 or TRBV12-4 to TRBJ1-2; no firm D call. V dropped 6 bases and J dropped 7 bases, with 9 bases sitting between them. The length of the CDR3 is 11 residues. The CDR3 sequence: CASSNRSGYTF. The CDR3 DNA follows: TGTGCCAGCAGCAATCGTAGTGGCTACACCTTC.

The chain combines TRBV5-4 with TRBJ2-5; maybe TRBD1 (5 bases). The CDR3 length is 15 residues. Trimming removed 3 bases from V and 1 base from J, with 13 bases in between. The V gene's germline CDR1 is SGHNT and CDR2 YYREEE (reference sequence). This CDR3 is CASSSPDSFQETQYF. CDR3 DNA: TGTGCCAGCAGCTCCCCCGACAGCTTCCAAGAGACCCAGTACTTC.

The chain is built from TRBV4-2 and TRBJ1-6; D gene uncertain. The germline V gene encodes CDR1 LGHNA and CDR2 YNFKEQ. This CDR3 is built from 13 residues. Trimming took 0 bases from V and 12 from J, leaving 9 bases between them. The CDR3 bases are TGTGCCAGCAGCCAAGAGCTTACAGAACCCCTCCACTTT. It translates to CASSQELTEPLHF.

V is TRBV27 and J is TRBJ1-2, with TRBD1 identical over 9 bases. After removal of 5 bases from V and 2 bases from J, the junction contained 6 bases not matched to a gene. This CDR3 is built from 15 residues. CDR1 is MNHEY, CDR2 SMNVEV, per germline (reference sequence). The CDR3 sequence: CASSPLTGGNYGYTF. The CDR3, as DNA: TGTGCCAGCAGTCCGTTGACAGGGGGAAACTATGGCTACACCTTC.

This sequence joins TRBV6-2 or TRBV6-3 and TRBJ1-6, with 7 nucleotides matching TRBD1. Germline V CDR1 and CDR2: MNHEY, SVGEGT. V gave up 4 bases and J gave up 6 bases; unmatched junction bases: 6. The CDR3 extends over 15 amino acids. CDR3 nucleotide sequence: TGTGCCAGCAGTTGGGGACAGCAGCCTAATTCACCCCTCCACTTT. It codes for CASSWGQQPNSPLHF.

This chain uses TRBV6-2 or TRBV6-3 with TRBJ1-5; D is perhaps TRBD1 (5 bases). Trimming shortened V by 2 bases and J by 5 bases, and 19 bases separated the two germline ends. The length of the CDR3 is 17 residues. Germline V CDR1 and CDR2: MNHEY, SVGEGT. Here the CDR3 DNA reads TGTGCCAGCAGTTACGTTTTCGGGCAGGGATTCGATCAGCCCCAGCATTTT. Its protein is CASSYVFGQGFDQPQHF.

Written as DNA, the CDR3 is TGCGCCAGCAGCCAAGATTCCAGAGGCGCATCCTACAATGAGCAGTTCTTC. It encodes CASSQDSRGASYNEQFF. This chain connects TRBV4-3 to TRBJ2-1, with D hard to call. Germline-derived CDR1 and CDR2 are LGHNA and YSLEER. The V and J ends lost 0 bases and 1 base respectively, with 13 bases between them. The CDR3 has 17 amino acids.

The chain uses TRBV5-1 and TRBJ2-5, with no clear D. The V gene's germline CDR1 is SGHRS and CDR2 YFSETQ. V gave up 4 bases and J gave up 5 bases, with 12 bases separating them. The CDR3 has 13 residues. The CDR3 DNA reads TGCGCCAGCAGCCTAGTACTTCTTGAGACCCAGTACTTC. Protein: CASSLVLLETQYF.

The genes are TRBV19 and TRBJ1-3, with D unresolved. This CDR3 is built from 16 residues. V was cut by 3 bases and J by 1 base, with 13 bases left in between. From germline, CDR1 is LNHDA and CDR2 SQIVND (reference sequence). As DNA, the CDR3 is TGTGCCAGTAGTATTAGCGAAAAAATTTCTGGAAACACCATATATTTT. This encodes CASSISEKISGNTIYF.

The chain links TRBV5-1 to TRBJ1-5; the D is unclear. CDR1 is SGHRS, CDR2 YFSETQ, per germline. This CDR3 spans 15 amino acids. Deletions cut 1 base from V and 0 bases from J, with 8 bases between. In nucleotides, the CDR3 is TGCGCCAGCAGCTTGCACCCAGGTAGCAATCAGCCCCAGCATTTT. Protein sequence: CASSLHPGSNQPQHF. The whole variable domain, filled in from reference TRBV5-1 and TRBJ1-5, reads KAGVTQTPRYLIKTRGQQVTLSCSPISGHRSVSWYQQTPGQGLQFLFEYFSETQRNKGNFPGRFSGRQFSNSRSEMNVSTLELGDSALYLCASSLHPGSNQPQHFGDGTRLSIL.

The V and J genes are TRBV27 and TRBJ2-3, with TRBD2 identical over 8 bases. The junction had 5 bases not matched to a gene; V was cut back by 4 bases and J by 2 bases. This CDR3 comprises 15 residues. CDR1 MNHEY and CDR2 SMNVEV come from the germline V gene (reference sequence). CDR3 protein: CASSSLAGYTDTQYF. CDR3 in DNA: TGTGCCAGCAGTTCCTTAGCGGGATACACAGATACGCAGTATTTT.

This chain connects TRBV19 to TRBJ1-1; D perhaps matches TRBD1 (6 bases). The CDR3 loop spans 14 amino acids. Germline CDR1 reads LNHDA; CDR2 reads SQIVND (reference sequence). V lost 7 bases to trimming and J lost 2 bases, with 14 bases between them. CDR3 in DNA: TGTGCCAGTATACCGCCAGGGGCCAACACTGAAGCTTTCTTT. Residues: CASIPPGANTEAFF.

The chain joins TRBV25-1 to TRBJ2-5, with D tentatively TRBD1 (6 bases). V dropped 0 bases and J dropped 1 base, with 9 bases sitting between them. From germline, CDR1 is MGHDK and CDR2 SYGVNS. This CDR3 contains 15 residues. CDR3: CASSEYRGGQETQYF. The CDR3 nucleotides are TGTGCCAGCAGTGAATATCGAGGGGGCCAAGAGACCCAGTACTTC.